The clone carrying this T cell receptor (beta chain) was seen many times. Antigen specificity is unknown. The CDR3 spans 15 residues. Germline CDR1 and CDR2: SGHDT and YYEEEE. V lost 6 bases, J lost 2 bases, and 17 bases lay in between. This sample was taken from a study of neurological immune-mediated disorders. Study background: Relapsing-remitting forms accounted for 31 of the 34 multiple sclerosis patients and secondary progressive forms for 3. Study-wide points: The repertoires of 18 of 34 multiple sclerosis patients were placed by phylogenetic grouping in a single related-CDR3 cluster, which may be a signature.

5'RACE employing 10-nucleotide random UMIs yielded the cDNA. Via MiXCR, TCRdb re-called the 5' RACE reads, giving one row per CDR3 protein. The table includes 55,000 to 75,000 distinct CDR3 sequences, less than 2.5% detected once. Unsorted libraries came from 2 million PBMCs stored at -80 °C. The sequenced sample consisted of PBMCs. The TCR was taken from a man aged 50 to 60 with multiple sclerosis. The V gene is TRBV5-6, the J gene TRBJ2-5; tentatively, D is TRBD2 (6 bases). The CDR3 DNA reads TGTGCCAGCACAAGGCGGAGGGGATGGCAAGAGACCCAGTACTTC. Translating gives CASTRRRGWQETQYF.